A single sample is the source of the 5 T cell receptor beta chains below, sequenced in a study of T cells after yellow fever vaccination (dated by TCRdb to between 2017 and 2020). Library generation was performed with 5' RACE. The sequencer was an Illumina HiSeq 2500. The raw public reads went through TCRdb reprocessing: fastp at Q25, MiXCR clone calling, in-frame beta chains kept. Every entry covers one CDR3 protein and lists the most common genes and DNA from its rows. Across this sample there are fewer than 350,000 distinct CDR3 sequences, with more than 8.5% seen only once. Clones ranked in the top ten supply approximately 19% of the sample. Reading the label with the study, this specimen's treatment or condition is: live attenuated yellow fever vaccine strain. The specimen was PBMCs, collected on the day of the first yellow fever vaccination. The receptors originated from a man between 18 and 29 years old who received the YFV17D yellow fever vaccine.

V and J are TRBV19 and TRBJ2-7; D gene ambiguous. Germline V CDR1 and CDR2: LNHDA, SQIVND (reference sequence). The CDR3 is 14 amino acids. V gave up 3 bases and J gave up 0 bases, with 9 bases separating them. The DNA of the CDR3 is TGTGCCAGTAGTATTGGGTCAGACTCCTACGAGCAGTACTTC. This translates into CASSIGSDSYEQYF.

V and J are TRBV9 and TRBJ2-6; no firm D call. V was pared by 4 bases and J by 1 base, with 9 bases between. Germline V gives CDR1 SGDLS, CDR2 YYNGEE. The CDR3 extends over 15 amino acids. The chain's CDR3 is CASSNIESGANVLTF. CDR3 DNA sequence: TGTGCCAGCAGCAACATAGAGTCTGGGGCCAACGTCCTGACTTTC.

The rearrangement joins TRBV29-1 to TRBJ2-5; 7 bases are a match to TRBD1. Trimming took 6 bases from V and 1 from J; bases not matched to a gene: 8. The germline CDR1 and CDR2 sequences are SQVTM and ANQGSEA. The CDR3 spans 14 residues. CDR3 protein: CSVAKDRTQETQYF. The CDR3 nucleotides read TGCAGCGTGGCAAAGGACAGGACCCAAGAGACCCAGTACTTC. The full variable domain, its missing parts supplied by reference TRBV29-1 and TRBJ2-5, is SAVISQKPSRDICQRGTSLTIQCQVDSQVTMMFWYRQQPGQSLTLIATANQGSEATYESGFVIDKFPISRPNLTFSTLTVSNMSPEDSSIYLCSVAKDRTQETQYFGPGTRLLVL.

The CDR3 nucleotides read TGCGCCAGCAGCTCCTTGTTGGGGAATTCACCCCTCCACTTT. This gives the protein CASSSLLGNSPLHF. The J gene is TRBJ1-6, the V gene TRBV4-3; no clear D gene. Germline values: CDR1 LGHNA, CDR2 YSLEER. Trimming took off 5 bases at V and 7 bases at J, with 12 bases between the two ends. This CDR3 comprises 14 residues.

This clonotype occurred many times. The chain is built from TRBV6-5 and TRBJ1-1; TRBD1 is a possible D gene (5 bases). This CDR3 has 15 amino acids. V lost 0 bases, J lost 1 base, and 9 bases lay in between. The germline V gene has CDR1 MNHEY and CDR2 SVGAGI. The CDR3 nucleotides read TGTGCCAGCAGTTACTCGGGACGGGGGAACACTGAAGCTTTCTTT. It translates to CASSYSGRGNTEAFF.